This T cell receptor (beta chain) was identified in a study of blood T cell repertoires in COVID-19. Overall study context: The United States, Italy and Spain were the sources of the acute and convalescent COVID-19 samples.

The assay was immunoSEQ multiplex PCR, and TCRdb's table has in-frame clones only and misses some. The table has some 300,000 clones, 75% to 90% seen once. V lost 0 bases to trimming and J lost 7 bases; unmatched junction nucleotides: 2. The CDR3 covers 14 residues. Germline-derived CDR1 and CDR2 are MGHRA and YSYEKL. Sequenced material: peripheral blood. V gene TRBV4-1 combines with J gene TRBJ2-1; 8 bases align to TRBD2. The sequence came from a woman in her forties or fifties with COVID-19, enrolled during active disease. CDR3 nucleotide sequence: TGCGCCAGCAGCCAAGAAGGGACTAGGAATGAGCAGTTCTTC. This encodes CASSQEGTRNEQFF.